The entry below gives a single T cell receptor (beta chain) sequence along with its context. This receptor's antigen is unknown. Base qualities are not at hand, and no much larger clone is one base apart. The collaborating institutions used their own protocols to collect whole blood in K2EDTA tubes. For TCRbeta analysis, collaborators shipped samples as frozen whole blood, isolated PBMCs, or DNA extracted from either of those sample types. The record originates from a study of blood T cell repertoires in COVID-19 (dated by TCRdb to 2020 to 2022). Regarding the research as a whole: Collaborator samples came from the United States, Italy and Spain and covered acute and convalescent phases of COVID-19. The repertoires were made available in a free public database intended to serve as a resource for research on the immune response to SARS-CoV-2. Sample metadata almost always included a de-identified subject ID, COVID-19 status, age in years and sex. The material from the prospective study consisted of cDNA or gDNA derived from T cells, B-cell-depleted T cells, or PBMCs. Deeply sampled blood TCRbeta repertoires from subjects exposed to, actively infected with, or recovered from COVID-19 were included in the dataset. HLA class I and class II types, where available, came from metadata supplied by the sample provider rather than from assay-based typing. Samples came from the ongoing ImmuneRACE study (first 160 participants) plus 1,254 subjects from 6 global collaborators. Here is what the overall study found, with its caveats: How much clinical and demographic metadata was included differed by source and by participant, and the metadata was provided uncurated.

The germline V gene sets CDR1 to SGHTS and CDR2 to YDEGEE. V loses 7 bases, J loses 8 bases, and the germline ends lie 13 bases apart. The CDR3 contains 12 residues, cysteine and phenylalanine counted. Just the 36-base CDR3 DNA is kept, in frame starting at base 1. TCRbeta CDR3 regions were amplified from genomic DNA by means of the immunoSEQ Assay, a bias-controlled multiplex PCR. On the study's bioinformatics: The number of nucleated cells in each sample was estimated from the amplification of reference gene primers within the assay. To quantify the absolute abundance of each unique TCRbeta CDR3 rearrangement, sequence reads were collapsed and filtered. For each sample, productive Simpson clonality was calculated as the square root of Simpson's diversity index across productive rearrangements. TCRdb carries this immuneACCESS record with in-frame sequences only. Its versions omit some clonotypes, under half of them owing to an unresolved V gene in the studies checked, with the rest unexplained. The V and J calls and clone size come from that table; D and trimming were worked out from the DNA. The sample table shows approximately 300,000 clones, and approximately 86% are seen once. About 2.5% of the sample belongs to the ten largest clones.

Sequenced material: peripheral blood. The TCR was taken from a man aged 18 to 30 with active or convalescent COVID-19. Rearrangement joined TRBV5-8 to TRBJ2-1, with a weak D call of TRBD1 (6 bases match). The bases are TGTGCCAGCGGACAGTTGCTTGATGAGCAGTTCTTC. It translates to CASGQLLDEQFF.